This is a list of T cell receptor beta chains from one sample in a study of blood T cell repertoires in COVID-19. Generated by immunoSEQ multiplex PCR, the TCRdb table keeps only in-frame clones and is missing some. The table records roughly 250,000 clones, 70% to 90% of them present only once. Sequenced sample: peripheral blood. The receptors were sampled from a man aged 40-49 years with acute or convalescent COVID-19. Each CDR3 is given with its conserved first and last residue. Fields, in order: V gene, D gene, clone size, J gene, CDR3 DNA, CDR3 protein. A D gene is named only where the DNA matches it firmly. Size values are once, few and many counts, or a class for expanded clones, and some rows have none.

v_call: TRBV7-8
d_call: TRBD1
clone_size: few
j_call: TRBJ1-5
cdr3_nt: TGTGCCAGCAGCTTAGAAGGGACAGGGAGGGATCAGCCCCAGCATTTT
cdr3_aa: CASSLEGTGRDQPQHF

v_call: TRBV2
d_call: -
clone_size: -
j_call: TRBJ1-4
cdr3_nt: TGTGCCACCAGGGGCGGGGCGACTAATGAAAAACTGTTTTTT
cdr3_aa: CATRGGATNEKLFF

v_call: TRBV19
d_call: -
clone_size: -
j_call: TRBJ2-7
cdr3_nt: TGTGCCAGTAGTATTAGATCCGATGGCGAGCAGTACTTC
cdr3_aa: CASSIRSDGEQYF

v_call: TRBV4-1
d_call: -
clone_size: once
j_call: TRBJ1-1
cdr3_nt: TGCGCCAGCAGCCTGGGGGGGGGCCGCGGCGCTGAAGCTTTCTTT
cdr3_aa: CASSLGGGRGAEAFF

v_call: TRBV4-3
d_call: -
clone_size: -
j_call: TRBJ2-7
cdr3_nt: TGCGCCAGCAGCCAAGATGTGCGTACCTACGAGCAGTACTTC
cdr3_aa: CASSQDVRTYEQYF

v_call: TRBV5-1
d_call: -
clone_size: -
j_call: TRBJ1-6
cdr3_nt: TGCGCCAGCAGCTTGTACAGTGAGAGCTATAATTCACCCCTCCACTTT
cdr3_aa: CASSLYSESYNSPLHF

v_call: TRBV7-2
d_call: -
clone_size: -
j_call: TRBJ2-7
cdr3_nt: TGTGCCAGCAGCTTGACTACTACCGGGAACGAGCAGTACTTC
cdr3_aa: CASSLTTTGNEQYF

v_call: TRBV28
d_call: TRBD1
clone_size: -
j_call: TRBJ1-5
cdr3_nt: TGTGCCAGCAGAGACCGACAGGGTGACAATCAGCCCCAGCATTTT
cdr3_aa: CASRDRQGDNQPQHF

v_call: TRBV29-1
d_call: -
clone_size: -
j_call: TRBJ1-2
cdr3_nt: TGCAGCTGTGACAGAACCTTCTATGGCTACACCTTC
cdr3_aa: CSCDRTFYGYTF

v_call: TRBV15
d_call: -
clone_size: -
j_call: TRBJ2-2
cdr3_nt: TGTGCCACCAGCAGAGATCTAGGCCTGGCCGGGGAGCTGTTTTTT
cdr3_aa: CATSRDLGLAGELFF

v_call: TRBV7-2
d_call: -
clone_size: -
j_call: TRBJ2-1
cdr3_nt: TGTGCCAGCAGCTTAGGCCGGGGCTCCTACAATGAGCAGTTCTTC
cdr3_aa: CASSLGRGSYNEQFF

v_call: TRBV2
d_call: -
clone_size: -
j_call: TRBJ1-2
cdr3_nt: TGTGCCAGCGCCGACAGTGTAAGCACCTTC
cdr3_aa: CASADSVSTF

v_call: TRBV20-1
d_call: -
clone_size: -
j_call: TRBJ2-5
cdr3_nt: TGCAGTGCCACTCGGGAGACCCAGTACTTC
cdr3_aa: CSATRETQYF

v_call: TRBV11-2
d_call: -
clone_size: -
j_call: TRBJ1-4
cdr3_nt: TGTGCCAGCAGCTCTGGGAGGACTAATGAAAAACTGTTTTTT
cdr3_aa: CASSSGRTNEKLFF

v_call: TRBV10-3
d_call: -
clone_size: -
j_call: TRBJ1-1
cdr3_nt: TGTGCCATCAGGGGCAGGGAGGGAAATGCTTTCTTT
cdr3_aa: CAIRGREGNAFF

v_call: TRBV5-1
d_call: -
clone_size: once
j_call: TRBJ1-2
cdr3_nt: TGCGCCAGCAGCTCTACAGCCGCCTATGGCTACACCTTC
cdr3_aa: CASSSTAAYGYTF

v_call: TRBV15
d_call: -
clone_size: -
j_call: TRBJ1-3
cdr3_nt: TGTGCCACCAGCAGACTCCGTTTCTCTGGAAACACCATATATTTT
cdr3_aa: CATSRLRFSGNTIYF

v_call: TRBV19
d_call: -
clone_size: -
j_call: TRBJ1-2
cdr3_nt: TGTGCCAGTACGGGACTGATCTATGGCTACACCTTC
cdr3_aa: CASTGLIYGYTF

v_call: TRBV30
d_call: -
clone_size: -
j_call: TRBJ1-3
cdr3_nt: TGTGCCTGGAACGCAGGGGCCCAAACCTACCCGTCCCATTTT
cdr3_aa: CAWNAGAQTYPSHF

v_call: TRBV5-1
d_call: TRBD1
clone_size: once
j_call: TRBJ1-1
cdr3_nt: TGCGCCAGCAGCAGGGGACAGGGGGGTGAAGCTTTCTTT
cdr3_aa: CASSRGQGGEAFF

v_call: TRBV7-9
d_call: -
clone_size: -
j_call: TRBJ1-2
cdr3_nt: TGTGCCAGCAGCGGCAGTCCCGACAATCTCTATGGCTACACCTTC
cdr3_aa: CASSGSPDNLYGYTF

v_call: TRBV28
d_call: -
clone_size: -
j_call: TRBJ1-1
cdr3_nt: TGTGCCAGCAACTCCAGGATCGCTGAAGCTTTCTTT
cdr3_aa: CASNSRIAEAFF

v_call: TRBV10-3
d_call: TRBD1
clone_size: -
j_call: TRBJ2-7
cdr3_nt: TGTGCCATCAGTGAGGGGCGCCACGGGACAGGCTACGAGCAGTACTTC
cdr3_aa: CAISEGRHGTGYEQYF

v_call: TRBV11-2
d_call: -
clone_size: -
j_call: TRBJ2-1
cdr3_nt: TGTGCCAGCAGCCCCCCCGAGACTGGGAATGAGCAGTTCTTC
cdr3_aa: CASSPPETGNEQFF

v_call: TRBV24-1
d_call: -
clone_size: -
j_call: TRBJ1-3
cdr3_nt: TGTGCCACCGGGCCGACTAGCTCTGGAAACACCATATATTTT
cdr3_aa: CATGPTSSGNTIYF

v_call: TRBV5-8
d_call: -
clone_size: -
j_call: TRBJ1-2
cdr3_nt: TGTGCCAGCAGCCCCGGGCTGGGGCGGGGTGGCTACACCTTC
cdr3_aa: CASSPGLGRGGYTF

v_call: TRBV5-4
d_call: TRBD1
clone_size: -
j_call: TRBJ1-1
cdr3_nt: TGTGCCAGCAGCCGGGACAGAAACACTGAAGCTTTCTTT
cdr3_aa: CASSRDRNTEAFF

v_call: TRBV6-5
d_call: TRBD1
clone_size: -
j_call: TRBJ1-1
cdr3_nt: TGTGCCAGCAGTATACAGGGGACGGCCGATGAAGCTTTCTTT
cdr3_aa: CASSIQGTADEAFF

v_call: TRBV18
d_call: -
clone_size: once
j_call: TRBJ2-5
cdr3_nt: TGTGCCAGCTCAAACACCCGGACAGATCAAGAGACCCAGTACTTC
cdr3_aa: CASSNTRTDQETQYF

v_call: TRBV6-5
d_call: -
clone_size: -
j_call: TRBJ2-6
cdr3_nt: TGTGCCAGCAGTATCTCGAGCTCTGGGGCCAACGTCCTGACTTTC
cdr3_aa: CASSISSSGANVLTF

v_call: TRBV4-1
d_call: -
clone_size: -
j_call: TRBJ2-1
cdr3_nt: TGCGCCAGCAGCCAACAGGGGCTGTTAGCCAATGAGCAGTTCTTC
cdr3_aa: CASSQQGLLANEQFF

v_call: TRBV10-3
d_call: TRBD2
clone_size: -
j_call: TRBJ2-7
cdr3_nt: TGTGCCATCAGTGAGTCGGGGCGGGGGACTCCCTACGAGCAGTACTTC
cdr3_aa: CAISESGRGTPYEQYF

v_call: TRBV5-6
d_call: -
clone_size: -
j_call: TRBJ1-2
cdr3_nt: TGTGCCAGCAGCTTCTGGCAGGATGGCTACACCTTC
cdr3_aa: CASSFWQDGYTF

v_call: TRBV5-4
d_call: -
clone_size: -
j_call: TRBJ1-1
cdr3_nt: TGTGCCAGCAGCGTTACTGACAGGAACACTGAAGCTTTCTTT
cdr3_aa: CASSVTDRNTEAFF

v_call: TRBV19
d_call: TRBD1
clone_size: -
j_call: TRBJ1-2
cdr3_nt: TGTGCCAGTAGTATAGATCTGGACAGGGATAACGGCTACACCTTC
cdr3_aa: CASSIDLDRDNGYTF

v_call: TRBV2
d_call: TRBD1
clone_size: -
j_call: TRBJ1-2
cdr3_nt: TGTGCCAGCAGTGAAGAAGGGGACAGGGTAAACTATGGCTACACCTTC
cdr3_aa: CASSEEGDRVNYGYTF

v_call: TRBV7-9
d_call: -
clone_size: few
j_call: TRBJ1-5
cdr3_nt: TGTGCCAGCAGTTCTACAGGGTCCAATCAGCCCCAGCATTTT
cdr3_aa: CASSSTGSNQPQHF

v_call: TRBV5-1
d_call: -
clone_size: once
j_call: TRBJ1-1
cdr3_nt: TGCGCCAGCAGCTTTGGAGGGACTGAAGCTTTCTTT
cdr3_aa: CASSFGGTEAFF

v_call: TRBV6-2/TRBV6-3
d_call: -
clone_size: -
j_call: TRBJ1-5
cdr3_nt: TGTGCCAGCAGCCAACCCTCGGGGAATCATCAGCCCCAGCATTTT
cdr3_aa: CASSQPSGNHQPQHF

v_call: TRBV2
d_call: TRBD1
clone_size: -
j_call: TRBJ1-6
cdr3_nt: TGTGCCAGCAGTGGGAATCCAGGGGGAAATTCACCCCTCCACTTT
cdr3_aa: CASSGNPGGNSPLHF

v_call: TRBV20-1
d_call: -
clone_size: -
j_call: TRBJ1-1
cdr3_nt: TGCAGTGCTAGTATTTCAGGGAACACTGAAGCTTTCTTT
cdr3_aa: CSASISGNTEAFF

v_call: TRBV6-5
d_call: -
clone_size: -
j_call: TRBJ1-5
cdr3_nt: TGTGCCAGCAAGGCAGGGGGCAATCAGCCCCAGCATTTT
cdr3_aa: CASKAGGNQPQHF

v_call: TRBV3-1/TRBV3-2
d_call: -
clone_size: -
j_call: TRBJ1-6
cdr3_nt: TGTGCCAGCAGCCAAGAGGGCGGGATGCCCCTCCACTTT
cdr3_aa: CASSQEGGMPLHF

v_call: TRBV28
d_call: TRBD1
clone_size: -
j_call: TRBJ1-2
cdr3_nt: TGTGCCAGCAGGAGAGGGGGCAACTATGGCTACACCTTC
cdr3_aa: CASRRGGNYGYTF

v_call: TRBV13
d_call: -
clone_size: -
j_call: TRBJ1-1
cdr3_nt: TGTGCCAGCAGTCCTGAAGAGGGTTCTTACCCTGAAGCTTTCTTT
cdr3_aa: CASSPEEGSYPEAFF

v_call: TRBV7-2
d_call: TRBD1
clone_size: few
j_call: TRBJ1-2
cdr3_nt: TGTGCCAGCAGCTCGGGGACAGGGGCAGGCTATGGCTACACCTTC
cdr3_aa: CASSSGTGAGYGYTF

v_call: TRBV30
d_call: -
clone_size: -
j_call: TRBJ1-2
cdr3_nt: TGTGCCTGGAGGGTTTGGACAGCTGCTAACTATGGCTACACCTTC
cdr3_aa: CAWRVWTAANYGYTF

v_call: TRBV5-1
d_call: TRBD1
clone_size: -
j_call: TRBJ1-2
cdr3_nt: TGCGCCAGCGGTACGTCAGGGGGCAGGAATGGCTACACCTTC
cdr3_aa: CASGTSGGRNGYTF

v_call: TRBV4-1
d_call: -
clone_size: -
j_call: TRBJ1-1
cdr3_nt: TGCGCCAGCAGCCAGGATAGCGGGGGGTTGAACACTGAAGCTTTCTTT
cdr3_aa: CASSQDSGGLNTEAFF

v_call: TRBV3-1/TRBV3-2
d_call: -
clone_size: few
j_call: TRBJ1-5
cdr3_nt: TGTGCCAGCAGCCAAGGTACGGCAGGGGTGGGCAATCAGCCCCAGCATTTT
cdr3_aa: CASSQGTAGVGNQPQHF

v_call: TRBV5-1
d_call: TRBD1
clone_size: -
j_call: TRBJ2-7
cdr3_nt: TGCGCCAGCAGCTTAGGACAGGGGGCAAGCGAGCAGTACTTC
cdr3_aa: CASSLGQGASEQYF

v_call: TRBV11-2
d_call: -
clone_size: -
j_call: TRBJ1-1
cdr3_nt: TGTGCCAGCAGCTCTACCACGGAGGCTTTCTTT
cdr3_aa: CASSSTTEAFF

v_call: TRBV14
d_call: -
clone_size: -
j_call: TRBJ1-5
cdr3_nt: TGTGCCAGCAGCCAACTAATACAGCATTTT
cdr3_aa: CASSQLIQHF

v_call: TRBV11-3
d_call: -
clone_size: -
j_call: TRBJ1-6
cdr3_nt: TGTGCCAGCAGCCCGACAGTTAATTCACCCCTCCACTTT
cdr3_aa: CASSPTVNSPLHF

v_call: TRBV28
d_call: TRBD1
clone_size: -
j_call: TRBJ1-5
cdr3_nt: TGTGCCAGCAGTTCCGTAGGTACCACGGAGGGGGCGAGCCGGGCTCGGCATTTT
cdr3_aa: CASSSVGTTEGASRARHF

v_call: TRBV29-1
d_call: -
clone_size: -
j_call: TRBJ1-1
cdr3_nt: TGCAGCGTTGAGGGAGTTTGGACTGAAGCTTTCTTT
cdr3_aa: CSVEGVWTEAFF

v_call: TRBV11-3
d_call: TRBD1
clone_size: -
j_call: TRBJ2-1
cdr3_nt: TGTGCCAGCAGCTCGAAGCCAGGACAGGGGTCTGAGCAGTTCTTC
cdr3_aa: CASSSKPGQGSEQFF